This record covers a single TCR beta chain. Antigen unknown. This entry comes from a study of cytomegalovirus exposure and HLA in healthy donors. The PCR was carried out with 60 Vbeta primers and 13 Jbeta primers. Data came from immunoSEQ multiplex PCR; TCRdb stores just in-frame clones and leaves some out. The data contain around 150,000 clones, around four fifths of them singletons. The study sampled nominally healthy donors, though unrecorded immune exposures were likely. Study-level points and caveats: Fewer N-insertions than the roughly 630-donor mean were reportedly shown by an Asian-associated ancestry cluster in a later analysis. Three CMV-associated chains were confirmed in vitro to be specific for CMV antigens. Reported performance of the classifier showed diagnosis of cytomegalovirus status with high specificity and sensitivity.

The CDR3 is made up of 15 amino acids. Germline values: CDR1 LNHDA, CDR2 SQIVND (reference sequence). After removal of 7 bases from V and 2 bases from J, the junction contained 10 bases not matched to a gene. The rearrangement links TRBV19 to TRBJ1-2, with 7 bases identical to TRBD1. Specimen: PBMCs. This receptor was obtained from a girl aged 2 to 10 in good health and CMV-seropositive. The CDR3 bases are TGTGCCAGTATAATGGACAGGACCCTCAACTATGGCTACACCTTC. Translation: CASIMDRTLNYGYTF. The full variable domain, its missing parts supplied by reference TRBV19 and TRBJ1-2, is DGGITQSPKYLFRKEGQNVTLSCEQNLNHDAMYWYRQDPGQGLRLIYYSQIVNDFQKGDIAEGYSVSREKKESFPLTVTSAQKNPTAFYLCASIMDRTLNYGYTFGSGTRLTVV.